These 3 T cell receptor beta chains were sequenced from one sample in a study of OX40 agonist ivuxolimab in advanced cancers. Only in-frame clones appear in the TCRdb table, and some are missing; sequencing was by immunoSEQ multiplex PCR. The sample holds around 56,000 clones, about four fifths seen once. The sequenced sample was CD4+ or CD8+ T cells sorted from blood, obtained in a trial of the OX40 agonist ivuxolimab. These receptors came from an adult with an advanced solid tumor such as melanoma, head and neck, liver or kidney cancer.

The chain employs TRBV27 and TRBJ2-7; unclear D gene. Germline CDR1 is MNHEY and CDR2 is SMNVEV (reference sequence). V was clipped by 3 bases and J by 0 bases, with 6 bases between them. The CDR3 extends over 13 amino acids. The CDR3 loop reads CASSFGGSYEQYF. CDR3 DNA: TGTGCCAGCAGTTTCGGCGGCTCCTACGAGCAGTACTTC.

This chain links TRBV28 with TRBJ2-4, with 7 bases matching TRBD1. Per germline, CDR1 MDHEN and CDR2 SYDVKM. J gave up 0 bases and V 5 bases, and 10 bases lay outside the gene matches. This CDR3 is 17 amino acids long. The CDR3 region has the DNA TGTGCCAGCAGTCCCCCGGGACAGACGATAGCCAAAAACATTCAGTACTTC. Its protein product is CASSPPGQTIAKNIQYF.

This chain links TRBV6-1 with TRBJ1-1; the D is unclear. The V and J ends lost 6 bases and 5 bases respectively, with 13 bases between them. CDR1 MNHNS and CDR2 SASEGT come from the germline V gene. This CDR3 spans 13 amino acids. Here the CDR3 DNA reads TGTGCCAGCAGAGGAGCCTTCGAGACTGAAGCTTTCTTT. Translating it yields CASRGAFETEAFF.